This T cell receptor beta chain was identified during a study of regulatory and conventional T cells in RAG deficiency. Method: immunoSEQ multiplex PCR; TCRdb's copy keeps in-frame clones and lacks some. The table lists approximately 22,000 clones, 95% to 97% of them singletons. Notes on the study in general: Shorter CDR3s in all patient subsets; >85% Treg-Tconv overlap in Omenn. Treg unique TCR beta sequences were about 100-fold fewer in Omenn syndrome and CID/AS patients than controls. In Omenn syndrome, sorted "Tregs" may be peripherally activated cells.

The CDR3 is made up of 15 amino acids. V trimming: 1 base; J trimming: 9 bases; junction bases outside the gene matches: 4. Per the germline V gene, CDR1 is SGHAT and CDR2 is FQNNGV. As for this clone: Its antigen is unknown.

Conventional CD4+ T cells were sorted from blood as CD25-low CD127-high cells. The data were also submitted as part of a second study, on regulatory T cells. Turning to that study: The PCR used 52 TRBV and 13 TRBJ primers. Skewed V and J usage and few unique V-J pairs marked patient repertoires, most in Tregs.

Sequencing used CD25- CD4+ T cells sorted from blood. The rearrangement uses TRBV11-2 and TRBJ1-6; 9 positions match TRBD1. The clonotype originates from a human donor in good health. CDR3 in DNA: TGTGCCAGCAGCTTAGTTCCACAGGGGGCTTCACCCCTCCACTTT. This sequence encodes CASSLVPQGASPLHF.